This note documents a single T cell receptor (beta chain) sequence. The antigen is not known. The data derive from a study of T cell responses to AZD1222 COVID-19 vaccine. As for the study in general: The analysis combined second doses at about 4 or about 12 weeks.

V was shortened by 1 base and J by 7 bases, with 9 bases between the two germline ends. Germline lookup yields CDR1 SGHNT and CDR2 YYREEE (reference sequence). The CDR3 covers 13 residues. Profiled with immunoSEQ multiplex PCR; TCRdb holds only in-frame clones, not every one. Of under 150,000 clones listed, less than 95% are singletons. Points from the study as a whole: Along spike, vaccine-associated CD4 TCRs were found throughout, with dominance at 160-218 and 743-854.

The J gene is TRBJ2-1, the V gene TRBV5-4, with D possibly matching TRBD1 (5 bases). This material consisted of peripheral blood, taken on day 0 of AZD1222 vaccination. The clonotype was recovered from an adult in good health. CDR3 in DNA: TGTGCCAGCAGCTTGAGGTCAGGGAATGAGCAGTTCTTC. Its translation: CASSLRSGNEQFF.